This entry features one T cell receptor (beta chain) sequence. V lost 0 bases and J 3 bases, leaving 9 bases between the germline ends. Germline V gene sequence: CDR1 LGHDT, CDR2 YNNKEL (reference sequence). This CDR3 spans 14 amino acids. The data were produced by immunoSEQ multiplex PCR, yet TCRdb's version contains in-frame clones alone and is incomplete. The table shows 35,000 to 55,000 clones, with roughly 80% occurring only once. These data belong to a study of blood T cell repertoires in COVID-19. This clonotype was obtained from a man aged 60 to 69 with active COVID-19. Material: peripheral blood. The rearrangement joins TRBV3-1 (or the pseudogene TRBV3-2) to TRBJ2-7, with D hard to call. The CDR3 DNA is TGTGCCAGCAGCCAAGATTGGGCCAGCTACGAGCAGTACTTC. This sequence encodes CASSQDWASYEQYF.